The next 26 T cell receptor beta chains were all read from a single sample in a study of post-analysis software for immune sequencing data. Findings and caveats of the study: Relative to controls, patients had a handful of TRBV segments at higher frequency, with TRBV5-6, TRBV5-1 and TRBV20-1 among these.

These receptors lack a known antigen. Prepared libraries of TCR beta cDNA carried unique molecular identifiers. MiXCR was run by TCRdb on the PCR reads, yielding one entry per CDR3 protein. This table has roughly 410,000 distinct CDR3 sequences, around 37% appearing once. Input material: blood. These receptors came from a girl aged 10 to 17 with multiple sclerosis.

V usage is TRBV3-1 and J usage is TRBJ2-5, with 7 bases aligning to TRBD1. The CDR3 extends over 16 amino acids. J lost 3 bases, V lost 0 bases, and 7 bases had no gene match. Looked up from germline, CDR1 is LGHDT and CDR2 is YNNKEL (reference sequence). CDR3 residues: CASSQELPGQKETQYF. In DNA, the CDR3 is TGTGCCAGCAGCCAAGAACTCCCGGGACAGAAAGAGACCCAGTACTTC.

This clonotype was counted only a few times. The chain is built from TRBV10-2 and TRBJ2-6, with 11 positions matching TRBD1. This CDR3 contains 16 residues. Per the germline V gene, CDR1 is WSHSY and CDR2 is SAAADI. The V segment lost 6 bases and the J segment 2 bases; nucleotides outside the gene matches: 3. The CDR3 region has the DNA TGCGCCAGCAGCAGGGACAGGGGGACTGGGGCCAACGTCCTGACTTTC. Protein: CASSRDRGTGANVLTF.

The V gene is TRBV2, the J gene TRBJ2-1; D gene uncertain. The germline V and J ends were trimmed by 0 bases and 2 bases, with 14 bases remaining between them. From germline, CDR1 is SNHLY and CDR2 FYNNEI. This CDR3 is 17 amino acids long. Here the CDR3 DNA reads TGTGCCAGCAGTGAAGCCAGCTTGTGGATAGCCTACAATGAGCAGTTCTTC. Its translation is CASSEASLWIAYNEQFF.

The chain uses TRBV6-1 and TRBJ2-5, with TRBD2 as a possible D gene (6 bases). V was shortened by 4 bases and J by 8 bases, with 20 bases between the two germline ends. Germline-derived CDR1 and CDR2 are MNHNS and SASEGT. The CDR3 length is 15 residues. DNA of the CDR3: TGTGCCAGCAGTGCCCTTGTGGGGCGGGGAGATACCCAGTACTTC. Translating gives CASSALVGRGDTQYF.

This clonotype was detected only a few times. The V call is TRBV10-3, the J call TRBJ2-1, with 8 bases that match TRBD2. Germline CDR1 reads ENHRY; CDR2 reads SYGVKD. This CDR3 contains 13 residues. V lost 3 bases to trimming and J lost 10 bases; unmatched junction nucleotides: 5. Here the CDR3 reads CAISDGIAGEQFF. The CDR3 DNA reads TGTGCCATCAGTGACGGGATAGCGGGGGAGCAGTTCTTC.

CDR3 coding DNA: TGCAGCGCTGACTGGGGGGGCCGGAACAATGAGCAGTTCTTC. Its translation: CSADWGGRNNEQFF. The chain employs TRBV29-1 and TRBJ2-1; maybe TRBD2 (7 bases). V was pared by 7 bases and J by 5 bases, with 18 bases between. CDR1 is SQVTM, CDR2 ANQGSEA, per germline. There are 14 residues in the CDR3.

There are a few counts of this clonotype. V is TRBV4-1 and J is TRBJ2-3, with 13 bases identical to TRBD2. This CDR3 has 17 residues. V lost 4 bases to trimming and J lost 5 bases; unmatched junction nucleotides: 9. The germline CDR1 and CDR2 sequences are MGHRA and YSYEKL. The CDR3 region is CASSPTGTSGARDTQYF. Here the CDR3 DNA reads TGCGCCAGCAGCCCGACCGGGACTAGCGGGGCCAGAGATACGCAGTATTTT.

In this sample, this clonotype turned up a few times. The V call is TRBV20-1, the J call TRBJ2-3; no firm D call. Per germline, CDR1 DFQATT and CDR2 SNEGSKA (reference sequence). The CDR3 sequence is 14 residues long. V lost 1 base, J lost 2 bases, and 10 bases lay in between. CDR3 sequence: CSARVQINTDTQYF. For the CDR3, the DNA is TGCAGTGCTAGAGTACAGATTAACACAGATACGCAGTATTTT.

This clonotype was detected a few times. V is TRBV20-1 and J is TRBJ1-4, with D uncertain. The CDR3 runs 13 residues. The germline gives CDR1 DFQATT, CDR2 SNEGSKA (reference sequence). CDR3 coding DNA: TGCAGCTCAAGAGGATTGCCTAATGAAAAACTGTTTTTT. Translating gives CSSRGLPNEKLFF.

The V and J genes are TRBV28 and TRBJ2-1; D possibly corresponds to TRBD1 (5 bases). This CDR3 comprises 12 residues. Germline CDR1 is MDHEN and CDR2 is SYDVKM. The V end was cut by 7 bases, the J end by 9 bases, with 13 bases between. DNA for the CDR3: TGTGCCAGCACCCCAGGAAGGGGTGAGCAGTTCTTC. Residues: CASTPGRGEQFF. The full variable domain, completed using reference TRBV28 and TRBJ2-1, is DVKVTQSSRYLVKRTGEKVFLECVQDMDHENMFWYRQDPGLGLRLIYFSYDVKMKEKGDIPEGYSVSREKKERFSLILESASTNQTSMYLCASTPGRGEQFFGPGTRLTVL.

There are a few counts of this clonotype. The CDR3 protein is CSARRAPGTNTGELFF. CDR3 DNA: TGCAGTGCTAGACGGGCTCCAGGGACGAACACCGGGGAGCTGTTTTTT. This chain links TRBV20-1 with TRBJ2-2; the D gene is possibly TRBD1 (5 bases). V lost 2 bases to trimming and J lost 0 bases, with 13 bases between them. Germline CDR1 and CDR2: DFQATT and SNEGSKA (reference sequence). The length of the CDR3 is 16 residues.

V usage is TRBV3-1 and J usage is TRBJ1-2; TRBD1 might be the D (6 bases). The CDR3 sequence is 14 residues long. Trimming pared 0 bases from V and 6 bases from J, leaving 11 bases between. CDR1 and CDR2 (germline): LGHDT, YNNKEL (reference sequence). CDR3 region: CASSQDQGYNGYTF. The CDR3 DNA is TGTGCCAGCAGCCAAGATCAGGGGTACAATGGCTACACCTTC. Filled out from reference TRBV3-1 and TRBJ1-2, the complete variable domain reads DTAVSQTPKYLVTQMGNDKSIKCEQNLGHDTMYWYKQDSKKFLKIMFSYNNKELIINETVPNRFSPKSPDKAHLNLHINSLELGDSAVYFCASSQDQGYNGYTFGSGTRLTVV.

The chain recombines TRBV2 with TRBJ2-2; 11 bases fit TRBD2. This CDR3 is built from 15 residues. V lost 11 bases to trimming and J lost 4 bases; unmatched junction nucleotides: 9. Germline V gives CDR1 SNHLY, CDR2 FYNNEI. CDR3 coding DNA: TGTGCCGGACTCTCTAGCGGGGGGATCACCGGGGAGCTGTTTTTT. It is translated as CAGLSSGGITGELFF.

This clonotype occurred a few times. CDR3 sequence reads: CASSQVDVGGGWNIQYF. The CDR3 coding sequence is TGTGCCAGCAGCCAAGTAGATGTAGGAGGGGGTTGGAACATTCAGTACTTC. V and J are TRBV4-2 and TRBJ2-7; D may be TRBD1 or TRBD2 (6 bases each). Matching the DNA end better, TRBJ2-4 makes the J call doubtful. CDR3 size: 17 residues. Germline loops: CDR1 LGHNA, CDR2 YNFKEQ.

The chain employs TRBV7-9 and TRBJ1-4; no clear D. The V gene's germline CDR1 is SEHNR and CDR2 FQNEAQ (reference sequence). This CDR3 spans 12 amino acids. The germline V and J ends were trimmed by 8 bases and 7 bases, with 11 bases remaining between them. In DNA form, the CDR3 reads TGTGCCAGCGGTTCCCGTAGTGAAAAACTGTTTTTT. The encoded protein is CASGSRSEKLFF. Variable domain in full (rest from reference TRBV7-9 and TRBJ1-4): DTGVSQNPRHKITKRGQNVTFRCDPISEHNRLYWYRQTLGQGPEFLTYFQNEAQLEKSRLLSDRFSAERPKGSFSTLEIQRTEQGDSAMYLCASGSRSEKLFFGSGTQLSVL.

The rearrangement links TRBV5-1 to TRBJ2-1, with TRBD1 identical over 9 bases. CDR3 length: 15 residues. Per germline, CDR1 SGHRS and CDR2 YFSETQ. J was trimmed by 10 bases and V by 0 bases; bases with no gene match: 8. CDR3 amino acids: CASSLGQGVAGEQFF. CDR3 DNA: TGCGCCAGCAGCTTGGGACAGGGGGTTGCGGGCGAGCAGTTCTTC.

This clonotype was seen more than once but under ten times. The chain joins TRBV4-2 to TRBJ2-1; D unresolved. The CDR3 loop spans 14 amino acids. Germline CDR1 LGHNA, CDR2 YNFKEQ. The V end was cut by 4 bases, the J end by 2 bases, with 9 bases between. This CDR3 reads CASSRHAAYNEQFF. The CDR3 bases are TGTGCCAGCAGCCGTCATGCCGCCTACAATGAGCAGTTCTTC.

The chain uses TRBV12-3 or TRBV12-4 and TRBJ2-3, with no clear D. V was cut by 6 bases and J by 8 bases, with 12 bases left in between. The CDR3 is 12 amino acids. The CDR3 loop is CASRREETTQYF. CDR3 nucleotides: TGTGCCAGCAGGCGCGAGGAGACTACGCAGTATTTT.

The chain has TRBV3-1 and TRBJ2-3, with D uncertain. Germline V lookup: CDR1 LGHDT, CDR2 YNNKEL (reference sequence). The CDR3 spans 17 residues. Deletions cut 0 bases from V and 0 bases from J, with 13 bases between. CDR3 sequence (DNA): TGTGCCAGCAGCCAAGAAATGCCGGACCCCAGCACAGATACGCAGTATTTT. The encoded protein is CASSQEMPDPSTDTQYF.

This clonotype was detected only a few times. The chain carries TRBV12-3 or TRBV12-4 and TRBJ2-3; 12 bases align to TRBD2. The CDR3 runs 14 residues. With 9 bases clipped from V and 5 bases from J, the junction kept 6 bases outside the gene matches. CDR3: CASKPGLAGDTQYF. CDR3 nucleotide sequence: TGTGCCAGTAAACCGGGACTAGCGGGAGATACGCAGTATTTT.

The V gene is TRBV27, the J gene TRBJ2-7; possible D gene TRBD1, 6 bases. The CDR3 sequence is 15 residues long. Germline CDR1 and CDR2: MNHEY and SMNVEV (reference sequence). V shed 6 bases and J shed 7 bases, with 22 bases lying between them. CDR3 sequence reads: CASSSPINQGWEQYF. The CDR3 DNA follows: TGTGCCAGCAGCTCACCTATCAATCAGGGGTGGGAGCAGTACTTC.

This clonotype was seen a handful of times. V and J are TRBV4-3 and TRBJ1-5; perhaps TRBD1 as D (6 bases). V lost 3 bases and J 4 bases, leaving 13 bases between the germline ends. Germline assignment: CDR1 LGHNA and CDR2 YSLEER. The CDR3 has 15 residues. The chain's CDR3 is CASSQDSGRNQPQHF. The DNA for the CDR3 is TGCGCCAGCAGCCAGGACAGTGGCCGAAATCAGCCCCAGCATTTT.

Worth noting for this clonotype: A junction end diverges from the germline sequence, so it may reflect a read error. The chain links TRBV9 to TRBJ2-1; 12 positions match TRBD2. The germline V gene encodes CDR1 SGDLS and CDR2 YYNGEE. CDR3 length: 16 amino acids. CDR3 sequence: CVSSALETSGGNEQFF. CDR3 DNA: TGTGTCAGCAGCGCCCTAGAGACTAGCGGGGGTAATGAGCAGTTCTTC.

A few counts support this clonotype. CDR3 DNA sequence: TGTGCCATCAGTGAGAGGTCGTCGGGGGGCGGGGAGCAGTACTTC. Translation: CAISERSSGGGEQYF. The chain is built from TRBV10-3 and TRBJ2-7, with D maybe TRBD2 (7 bases). Germline V gene lookup returns CDR1 ENHRY and CDR2 SYGVKD. The CDR3 extends over 15 amino acids. V lost 2 bases and J lost 7, with 18 bases in between.

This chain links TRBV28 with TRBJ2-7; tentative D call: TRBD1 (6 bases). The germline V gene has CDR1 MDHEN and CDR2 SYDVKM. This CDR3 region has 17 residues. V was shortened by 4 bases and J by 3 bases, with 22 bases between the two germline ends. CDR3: CASSSSTTGSRRYEQYF. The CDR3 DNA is TGTGCCAGCAGTTCCTCAACTACAGGGAGCCGTCGCTACGAGCAGTACTTC. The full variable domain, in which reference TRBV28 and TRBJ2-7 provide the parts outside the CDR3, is DVKVTQSSRYLVKRTGEKVFLECVQDMDHENMFWYRQDPGLGLRLIYFSYDVKMKEKGDIPEGYSVSREKKERFSLILESASTNQTSMYLCASSSSTTGSRRYEQYFGPGTRLTVT.

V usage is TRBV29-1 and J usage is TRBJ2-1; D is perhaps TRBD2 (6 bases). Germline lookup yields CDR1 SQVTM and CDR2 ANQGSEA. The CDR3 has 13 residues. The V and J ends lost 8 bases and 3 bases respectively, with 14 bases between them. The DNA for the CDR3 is TGCAGCTCCGGACGGGGGAGCTACAATGAGCAGTTCTTC. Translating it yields CSSGRGSYNEQFF.